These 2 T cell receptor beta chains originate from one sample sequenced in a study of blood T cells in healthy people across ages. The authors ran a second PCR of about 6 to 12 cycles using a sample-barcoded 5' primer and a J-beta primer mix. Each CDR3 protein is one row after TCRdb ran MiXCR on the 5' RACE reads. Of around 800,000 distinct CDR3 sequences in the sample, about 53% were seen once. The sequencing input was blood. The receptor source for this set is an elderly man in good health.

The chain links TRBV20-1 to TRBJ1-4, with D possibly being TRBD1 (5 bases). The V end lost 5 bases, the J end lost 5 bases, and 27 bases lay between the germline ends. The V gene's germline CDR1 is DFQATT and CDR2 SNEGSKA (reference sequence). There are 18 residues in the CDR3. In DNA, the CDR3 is TGCAGTGCTTTTGCCCCCCTCGGGGGGTTTGCTTCAAATGAAAAACTGTTTTTT. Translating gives CSAFAPLGGFASNEKLFF.

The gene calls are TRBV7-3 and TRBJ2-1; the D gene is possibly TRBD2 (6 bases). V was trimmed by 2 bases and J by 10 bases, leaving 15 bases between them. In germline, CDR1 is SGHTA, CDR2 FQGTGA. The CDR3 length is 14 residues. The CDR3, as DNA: TGTGCCAGCAGCTTAGTGGGACTGAAGCCAGAGCAGTTCTTC. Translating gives CASSLVGLKPEQFF.